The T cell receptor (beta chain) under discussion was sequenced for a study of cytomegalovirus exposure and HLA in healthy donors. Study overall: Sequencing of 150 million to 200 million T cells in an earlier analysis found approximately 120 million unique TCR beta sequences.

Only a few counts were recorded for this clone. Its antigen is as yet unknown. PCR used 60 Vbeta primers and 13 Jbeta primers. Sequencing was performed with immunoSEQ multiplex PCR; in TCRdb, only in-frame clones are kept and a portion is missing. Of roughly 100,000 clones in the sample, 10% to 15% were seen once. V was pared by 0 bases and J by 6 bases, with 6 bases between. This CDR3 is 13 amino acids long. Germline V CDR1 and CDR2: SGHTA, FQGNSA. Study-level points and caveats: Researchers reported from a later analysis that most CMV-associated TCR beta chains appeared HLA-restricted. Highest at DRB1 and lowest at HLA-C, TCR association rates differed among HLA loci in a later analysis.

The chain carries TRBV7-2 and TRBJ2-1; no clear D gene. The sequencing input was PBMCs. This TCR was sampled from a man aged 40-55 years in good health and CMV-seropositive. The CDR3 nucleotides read TGTGCCAGCAGCTTAGCTTCTCTCAATGAGCAGTTCTTC. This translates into CASSLASLNEQFF.